This section outlines one T cell receptor (beta chain) sequence together with its context. These data come from a study of regulatory T cells in long-lasting Graves disease. The time point denotes: persistent/refractory GD, antithyroid drugs over 5 years with positive TRAb. PBMC-extracted RNA yielded the TCR library. CDR3-region Arm-PCR and iRepertoire HTBI primers produced the TCR beta libraries. MiXCR was run by TCRdb on the multiplex PCR reads, yielding one entry per CDR3 protein. The table shows some 330,000 distinct CDR3 sequences, with approximately 25% occurring only once. The CDR3 contains 13 residues. CDR1 and CDR2 (germline): LNHDA, SQIVND (reference sequence). Trimming stripped 8 bases from V and 10 bases from J, with 15 bases between.

This receptor was identified in a woman between 40 and 50 years old with Graves disease. Sequencing used peripheral blood mononuclear cells (PBMCs), obtained when the disease was refractory, from a patient treated with antithyroid drugs. The rearrangement links TRBV19 to TRBJ1-6, with D possibly TRBD1 on 5 matching bases. The CDR3 DNA reads TGTGCCAGTGAGGGACCTTCGGGATCACCCCTCCACTTT. It yields the protein CASEGPSGSPLHF.